These 25 T cell receptor beta chains were sequenced from one sample in a study of PD-L1 blockade in urothelial cancer. Time point of the sample: peripheral blood 6 weeks after treatment start. Libraries were prepared by immunoSEQ multiplex PCR; TCRdb keeps only in-frame clonotypes and omits some of them. The sample consists of approximately 50,000 clones, around 90% of them appearing once. The sample consisted of PBMCs, taken around atezolizumab (anti-PD-L1) treatment. The receptor set was obtained from a man aged 55-75 years with urothelial cancer.

CDR3 coding DNA: TGCAGCGTTGGGAGGGGCGGGGCCACCACCGGGGAGCTGTTTTTT. It specifies CSVGRGGATTGELFF. The rearrangement uses TRBV29-1 and TRBJ2-2; TRBD2 is a possible D gene (6 bases). With 4 bases removed from V and 4 bases from J, the gap between germline ends came to 16 bases. Germline-derived CDR1 and CDR2 are SQVTM and ANQGSEA. CDR3 size: 15 residues.

This chain joins TRBV2 and TRBJ1-1; D not resolved. This CDR3 has 16 amino acids. The V gene's germline CDR1 is SNHLY and CDR2 FYNNEI. The V end was cut by 4 bases, the J end by 11 bases, with 26 bases between. This chain's CDR3 is CASSGRSGRAGSGAFF. CDR3 in DNA: TGTGCCAGCAGTGGTCGTAGCGGCCGGGCCGGGTCCGGGGCTTTCTTT.

The CDR3 region is CSVAPSTRADTQYF. Written as DNA, the CDR3 is TGCAGCGTTGCTCCCTCGACCAGGGCAGATACGCAGTATTTT. The J gene is TRBJ2-3, the V gene TRBV29-1; D is perhaps TRBD1 (5 bases). CDR3 size: 14 residues. V shed 4 bases and J shed 4 bases, with 15 bases lying between them. Germline values: CDR1 SQVTM, CDR2 ANQGSEA.

The CDR3 loop is CASSLEGAAFF. CDR3 in DNA: TGTGCCAGCAGCTTAGAGGGGGCAGCTTTCTTT. The chain couples TRBV7-2 to TRBJ1-1; TRBD1 agrees at 7 bases. CDR1 is SGHTA, CDR2 FQGNSA, per germline. Trimming at V came to 1 base and at J to 10 bases, leaving 0 bases not matched to a gene. This CDR3 has 11 residues.

The V call is TRBV9, the J call TRBJ2-1, with TRBD1 matching over 11 bases. V was pared by 2 bases and J by 4 bases, with 2 bases of the junction left unmatched. The V gene's germline CDR1 is SGDLS and CDR2 YYNGEE. CDR3 length equals 15 residues. CDR3 in DNA: TGTGCCAGCAGCGTCGGGACAGGGGGATACAATGAGCAGTTCTTC. This sequence encodes CASSVGTGGYNEQFF. Full variable domain (rest looked up from reference TRBV9 and TRBJ2-1): DSGVTQTPKHLITATGQRVTLRCSPRSGDLSVYWYQQSLDQGLQFLIQYYNGEERAKGNILERFSAQQFPDLHSELNLSSLELGDSALYFCASSVGTGGYNEQFFGPGTRLTVL.

The chain has TRBV5-4 and TRBJ2-7, with a weak D call TRBD1 (5 bases). CDR1 is SGHNT and CDR2 is YYREEE in the germline V gene (reference sequence). This CDR3 comprises 13 residues. Trimming left V 0 bases short and J 6 bases short, with 10 bases between. Written as DNA, the CDR3 is TGTGCCAGCAGCTTGGAAGGGGATGGCGAGCAGTACTTC. Translating gives CASSLEGDGEQYF.

V and J are TRBV28 and TRBJ1-2; no definite D call. CDR1 and CDR2 from the germline V gene are MDHEN and SYDVKM. The CDR3 covers 12 residues. Trimming cost V 6 bases and J 8 bases, with 13 bases left between them. The CDR3 spells CASRPVPGGYTF. The CDR3 bases are TGTGCCAGCAGACCTGTTCCCGGGGGCTACACCTTC.

This clone was detected once. The V call is TRBV5-1, the J call TRBJ2-3; tentatively, D is TRBD2 (5 bases). The ends were cut back, 4 bases at V and 7 bases at J, with 13 bases in the middle. This CDR3 is 13 amino acids long. Germline-derived CDR1 and CDR2 are SGHRS and YFSETQ. CDR3 DNA sequence: TGCGCCAGCAGCCTGGACTCCGCCAATACGCAGTATTTT. Amino acid sequence: CASSLDSANTQYF.

The V and J genes are TRBV6-1 and TRBJ2-3; no firm D call. The CDR3 loop spans 12 amino acids. Germline CDR1 and CDR2: MNHNS and SASEGT. The ends were cut back, 4 bases at V and 3 bases at J, with 5 bases in the middle. The CDR3 loop is CASSVATDTQYF. The CDR3 nucleotides read TGTGCCAGCAGTGTGGCAACAGATACGCAGTATTTT.

This clone was observed a single time. J is TRBJ2-3 and V is TRBV5-4; 9 bases agree with TRBD2. CDR1 is SGHNT and CDR2 is YYREEE in the germline V gene (reference sequence). CDR3 length: 16 residues. The ends lost 4 bases at V and 8 bases at J; junction bases unmatched: 14. The CDR3 region is CASSRAIAGAMGTQYF. In nucleotides, the CDR3 is TGTGCCAGCAGCCGTGCCATAGCGGGGGCAATGGGTACGCAGTATTTT.

The chain couples TRBV20-1 to TRBJ2-5; the D is unclear. Between the trimmed V and J ends, which lost 6 bases and 3 bases, there was a span of 8 bases. This CDR3 is built from 11 residues. Germline V gene sequence: CDR1 DFQATT, CDR2 SNEGSKA (reference sequence). The CDR3 DNA sequence: TGCAGTGCCGAGGATGAAGAGACCCAGTACTTC. Encoded protein: CSAEDEETQYF.

The table lists this clone with a few counts. An end of the junction does not agree with germline; a read error may underlie this. The chain joins TRBV7-2 to TRBJ1-1; 7 positions agree with TRBD1. This CDR3 contains 12 residues. Germline values: CDR1 SGHTA, CDR2 FQGNSA. Here the CDR3 reads CASSLGGGPPHF. CDR3 DNA sequence: TGTGCCAGCAGCTTAGGAGGGGGCCCACCCCACTTT. Drawing the rest from reference TRBV7-2 and TRBJ1-1, the complete variable domain is GAGVSQSPSNKVTEKGKDVELRCDPISGHTALYWYRQSLGQGLEFLIYFQGNSAPDKSGLPSDRFSAERTGGSVSTLTIQRTQQEDSAVYLCASSLGGGPPHFGQGTRLTVV.

The chain combines TRBV6-5 with TRBJ2-5, with D perhaps matching TRBD1 (5 bases). V was clipped by 3 bases and J by 8 bases, with 13 bases between them. The CDR3 covers 13 residues. The germline V gene encodes CDR1 MNHEY and CDR2 SVGAGI. The CDR3 DNA reads TGTGCCAGCAGTTATGTGGTAGGGGAAACCCAGTACTTC. Protein sequence: CASSYVVGETQYF.

The genes are TRBV9 and TRBJ1-3, with 9 bases identical to TRBD1. Germline trimming cut 0 bases from V and 9 bases from J; bases unmatched to any gene: 13. The germline gives CDR1 SGDLS, CDR2 YYNGEE. CDR3 length: 17 residues. The DNA for the CDR3 is TGTGCCAGCAGCGTAGAGAGCTTGGGACAGGGAAAGGGCACCATATATTTT. It encodes CASSVESLGQGKGTIYF.

The rearrangement joins TRBV14 to TRBJ2-2; D is ambiguous. Trimming left V 1 base short and J 1 base short, with 13 bases between. This CDR3 is 17 amino acids long. Germline V lookup: CDR1 SGHDN, CDR2 FVKESK. CDR3 sequence reads: CASSQVGAYWNTGELFF. The CDR3 DNA is TGTGCCAGCAGCCAAGTTGGAGCGTACTGGAACACCGGGGAGCTGTTTTTT.

This rearrangement joins TRBV2 to TRBJ2-2; D gene unclear. The CDR3 is 15 amino acids. V was shortened by 7 bases and J by 3 bases, with 15 bases between the two germline ends. Germline lookup yields CDR1 SNHLY and CDR2 FYNNEI. CDR3 bases: TGTGCCAGCATTCCGGGTCTATCCGACACCGGGGAGCTGTTTTTT. Translated, it gives CASIPGLSDTGELFF.

The chain recombines TRBV7-7 with TRBJ2-1; a possible D gene is TRBD2 (5 bases). CDR1 and CDR2 from the germline V gene are SSHAT and FNYEAQ (reference sequence). Trimming took 2 bases from V and 0 from J, leaving 11 bases between them. CDR3 size: 16 residues. The CDR3 DNA sequence: TGTGCCAGCAGCTTATCCGGACTTTCCTCCTACAATGAGCAGTTCTTC. It translates to CASSLSGLSSYNEQFF.

V gene TRBV7-2 combines with J gene TRBJ2-7, with a weak D call TRBD2 (6 bases). The V gene's germline CDR1 is SGHTA and CDR2 FQGNSA. The V gene lost 5 bases and the J gene lost 4 bases, with 15 bases spanning the gap. CDR3 size: 14 residues. The DNA of the CDR3 is TGTGCCAGCAGCCGGCCGGAGGGAGCGTACGAGCAGTACTTC. Its translation is CASSRPEGAYEQYF.

The rearrangement uses TRBV5-1 and TRBJ1-4, with TRBD1 matching over 9 bases. There are 14 residues in the CDR3. Germline CDR1 reads SGHRS; CDR2 reads YFSETQ. The V segment lost 0 bases and the J segment 8 bases; nucleotides outside the gene matches: 2. The CDR3 DNA is TGCGCCAGCAGCTTGGACAGGGGGCGAGAAAAACTGTTTTTT. This gives the protein CASSLDRGREKLFF.

V usage is TRBV28 and J usage is TRBJ1-5, with 9 positions matching TRBD1. Trimming at V came to 8 bases and at J to 6 bases, leaving 11 bases not matched to a gene. The germline gives CDR1 MDHEN, CDR2 SYDVKM. The length of the CDR3 is 15 residues. The CDR3 loop reads CASLQGGTGTQPQHF. CDR3 coding DNA: TGTGCCAGCTTACAAGGGGGGACAGGGACTCAGCCCCAGCATTTT.

The sample holds one count of this clone. This rearrangement joins TRBV6-6 to TRBJ2-1; D ambiguous. The germline V gene encodes CDR1 MNHNY and CDR2 SVGAGI (reference sequence). V was clipped by 7 bases and J by 8 bases, with 15 bases between them. The CDR3 extends over 13 amino acids. DNA for the CDR3: TGTGCCAGCATGGGTGGAGTTACGGATGAGCAGTTCTTC. Its protein product is CASMGGVTDEQFF.

V is TRBV6-6 and J is TRBJ1-1; a weak D match, TRBD1 (6 bases). CDR3 length equals 13 residues. Germline CDR1 and CDR2: MNHNY and SVGAGI (reference sequence). Between the trimmed V and J ends, which lost 4 bases and 7 bases, there was a span of 13 bases. The DNA for the CDR3 is TGTGCCAGCAGTTCTTGGGACAATTTTGAAGCTTTCTTT. Its protein product is CASSSWDNFEAFF.

This clone came up once. The chain combines TRBV29-1 with TRBJ2-5; D is unclear. This CDR3 is 16 amino acids long. CDR1 is SQVTM, CDR2 ANQGSEA, per germline. V lost 0 bases and J 7 bases, leaving 21 bases between the germline ends. The CDR3 spells CSVEDWRSAGYGTQYF. The CDR3 nucleotides read TGCAGCGTTGAAGATTGGCGGTCGGCCGGGTATGGGACCCAGTACTTC.

The chain has TRBV30 and TRBJ1-5; 7 nucleotides match TRBD1. V was pared by 3 bases and J by 2 bases, with 1 base of the junction left unmatched. The germline CDR1 and CDR2 sequences are GTSNPN and SVGIG (reference sequence). This CDR3 spans 13 amino acids. The CDR3 nucleotides read TGTGCCTGGAGCACAGGGGGCAATCAGCCCCAGCATTTT. This encodes CAWSTGGNQPQHF.

This clone is a singleton in its sample. CDR3 loop: CATSRDSGVTEAFF. CDR3 DNA: TGTGCCACCAGCAGAGATTCGGGGGTCACTGAAGCTTTCTTT. The chain employs TRBV15 and TRBJ1-1; weak D call: TRBD1 (5 bases). Trimming shortened V by 0 bases and J by 4 bases, and 9 bases separated the two germline ends. Germline assignment: CDR1 LNHNV and CDR2 YYDKDF (reference sequence). The CDR3 has 14 residues.